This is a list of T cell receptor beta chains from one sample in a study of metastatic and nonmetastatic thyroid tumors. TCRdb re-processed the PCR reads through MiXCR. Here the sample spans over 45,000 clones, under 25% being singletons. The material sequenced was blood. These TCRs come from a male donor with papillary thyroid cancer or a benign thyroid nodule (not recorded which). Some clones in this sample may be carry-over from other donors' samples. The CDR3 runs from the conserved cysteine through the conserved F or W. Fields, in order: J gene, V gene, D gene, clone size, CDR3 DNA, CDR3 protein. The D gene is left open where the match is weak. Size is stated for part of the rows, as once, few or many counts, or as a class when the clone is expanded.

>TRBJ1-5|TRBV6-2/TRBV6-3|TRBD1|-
TGTGCCAGCAGCCTCGACAGGGGCAATCAGCCCCAGCATTTT
CASSLDRGNQPQHF
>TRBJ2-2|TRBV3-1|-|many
TGTGCCAGCAGCTTCTGGTCTCGGGGCACCGGGGAGCTGTTTTTT
CASSFWSRGTGELFF
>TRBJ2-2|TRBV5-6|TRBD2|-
TGTGCCAGCGGGCCCGGGGCGGGAGGGCCTACCGGGGAGCTGTTTTTT
CASGPGAGGPTGELFF
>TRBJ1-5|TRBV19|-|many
TGTGCCAGTAGTATAGATCCCCAGGGCCTTAGCAATCAGCCCCAGCATTTT
CASSIDPQGLSNQPQHF
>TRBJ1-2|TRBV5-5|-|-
TGTGCCAGCAGCTTGGCTCGGGGGGCAAACTATGGCTACACCTTC
CASSLARGANYGYTF
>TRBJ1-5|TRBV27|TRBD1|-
TGTGCCAGCAGTCTCCGGGACAGTAATCAGCCCCAGCATTTT
CASSLRDSNQPQHF
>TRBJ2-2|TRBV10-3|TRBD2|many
TGTGCCATCAGTGCCCCGGGACACCAGGGACTAGCGGGCTTCACCGGGGAGCTGTTTTTT
CAISAPGHQGLAGFTGELFF
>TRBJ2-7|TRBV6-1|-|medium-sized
TGTGCCAGCAGTGTGGAGCCCTCCTACGAGCAGTACTTC
CASSVEPSYEQYF
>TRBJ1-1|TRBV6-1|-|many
TGTGCCAGCCGGCCGGGACAAATTATGAACACTGAAGCTTTCTTT
CASRPGQIMNTEAFF
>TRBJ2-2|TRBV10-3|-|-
TGTGCCATCAGTGTGGGGAACACCGGGGAGCTGTTTTTT
CAISVGNTGELFF
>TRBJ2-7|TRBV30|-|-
TGTGCCTGGAGTAAAGGGTACGAGCAGTACTTC
CAWSKGYEQYF
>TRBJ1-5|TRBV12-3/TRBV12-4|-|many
TGTGCCAGCAGGTCCGTGGACAGCAGCAATCAGCCCCAGCATTTT
CASRSVDSSNQPQHF
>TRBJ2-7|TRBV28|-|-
TGTGCTAGCAGTTTAGAAGGGCAGACCTACGAGCAGTACTTC
CASSLEGQTYEQYF
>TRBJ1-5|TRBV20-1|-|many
TGCAGTGCTAGGGAGGGAGGGAGCAATCAGCCCCAGCATTTT
CSAREGGSNQPQHF
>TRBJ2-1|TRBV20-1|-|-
TGCAGTGCTAGAGTGACGAGGGTCGTGTCCTACAATGAGCAGTTCTTC
CSARVTRVVSYNEQFF
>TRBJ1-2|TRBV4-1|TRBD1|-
TGCGCCAGCAGCCAAGAGCCGGGACAGGGGGCGTATGGCTACACCTTC
CASSQEPGQGAYGYTF
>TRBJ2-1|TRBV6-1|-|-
TGTGCCAGCAGTGAACAAGGCCCCGAAGGGCAGTTCTTC
CASSEQGPEGQFF
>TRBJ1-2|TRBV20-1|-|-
TGCAGTGCTATGGACAGACCCTATGGCTACACCTTC
CSAMDRPYGYTF
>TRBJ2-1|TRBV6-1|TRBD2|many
TGTGCCAGCAGTCCCGGACTAGCGGGAACCAATGAGCAGTTCTTC
CASSPGLAGTNEQFF
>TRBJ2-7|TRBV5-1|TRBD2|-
TGCGCCAGCAGCCTTTGGGGTCGGGAGGCTCTCTACGAGCAGTACTTC
CASSLWGREALYEQYF
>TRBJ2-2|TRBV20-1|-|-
TGCAGTGCTAGTTCGATCCGCAATCTCAACACCGGGGAGCTGTTTTTT
CSASSIRNLNTGELFF
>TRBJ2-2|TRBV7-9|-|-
TGTGCCAGCAGCTGGGGGCGCACCACCCGGCAGCTGTTTTTT
CASSWGRTTRQLFF
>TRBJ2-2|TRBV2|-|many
TGTGCCAGCAGGCCTTCGACGGGAATGGGGACCGGGGAGCTGTTTTTT
CASRPSTGMGTGELFF
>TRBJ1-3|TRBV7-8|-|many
TGTGCCAGCAGCCAGACAGGTGATCCTGGAAACACCATATATTTT
CASSQTGDPGNTIYF
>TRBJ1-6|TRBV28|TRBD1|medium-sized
TGTGCCAGCAGGGCGGCGACAGGGTCCAATTCACCCCTCCACTTT
CASRAATGSNSPLHF
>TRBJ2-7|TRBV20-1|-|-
TGCAGTGCTAGAATGACATCCGAGCAGTACTTC
CSARMTSEQYF
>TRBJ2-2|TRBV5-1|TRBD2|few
TGCGCCAGCAGCCAAACGGGACTAGCGTACACCGGGGAGCTGTTTTTT
CASSQTGLAYTGELFF
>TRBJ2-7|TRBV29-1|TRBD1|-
TGCAGCGTCGCAGGGACAGGGGGCCCCGTCGAGCAGTACTTC
CSVAGTGGPVEQYF
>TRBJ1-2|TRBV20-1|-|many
TGCAGTGCTAGAGATCAGCCAAGGTTGGACTATGGCTACACCTTC
CSARDQPRLDYGYTF
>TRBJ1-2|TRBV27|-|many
TGTGCCAGCAGGGCCGTCGGGCCTCTGGCTGGCTACACCTTC
CASRAVGPLAGYTF
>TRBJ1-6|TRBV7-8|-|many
TGTGCCAGCAGCTTAGGGGGGGTTCGAGGGCAGAATAATTCACCCCTCCACTTT
CASSLGGVRGQNNSPLHF
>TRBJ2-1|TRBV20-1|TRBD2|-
TGCAGTGCTACCTTACTTCTAGCGGGAGAGTACAATGAGCAGTTCTTC
CSATLLLAGEYNEQFF